One and the same sample provided the 25 T cell receptor beta chains below, sequenced in a study of T cell repertoires in cytomegalovirus infection. Antigens for these TCRs are unknown. From the reads, TCRdb called clonotypes with MiXCR, one entry per CDR3 protein. The sample lists 250,000 to 300,000 distinct CDR3 sequences, roughly 21% seen once, with about 21% in the top ten. The sample in question was cultured PBMCs, obtained from culture after CMV antigen stimulation. The receptors derive from a human donor in good health (CMV status not recorded). Some clones in this sample may be carry-over from other donors' samples.

This sequence joins TRBV18 and TRBJ1-4; weak D call: TRBD1 (6 bases). Trimming took off 1 base at V and 5 bases at J, with 11 bases between the two ends. The CDR3 has 15 amino acids. Germline CDR1 is KGHSH and CDR2 is LQKENI. The CDR3 DNA is TGTGCCAGCTCACCACTCACAGGGCCCAATGAAAAACTGTTTTTT. Protein sequence: CASSPLTGPNEKLFF.

The chain employs TRBV7-6 and TRBJ2-3; 7 positions match TRBD2. This CDR3 contains 18 residues. Germline V CDR1 and CDR2: SGHVS, FNYEAQ. The J segment lost 2 bases and the V segment lost 1 base, leaving 12 bases of the junction unmatched. The CDR3 coding sequence is TGTGCCAGCAGCTTAGTAGCTAGCGGATCCCCTTTCACAGATACGCAGTATTTT. This sequence encodes CASSLVASGSPFTDTQYF. Full variable domain (rest looked up from reference TRBV7-6 and TRBJ2-3): GAGVSQSPRYKVTKRGQDVALRCDPISGHVSLYWYRQALGQGPEFLTYFNYEAQQDKSGLPNDRFSAERPEGSISTLTIQRTEQRDSAMYRCASSLVASGSPFTDTQYFGPGTRLTVL.

This clonotype was picked up many times. The CDR3 region has the DNA TGTGCCAGCAGCTGGACAACCAACACTGAAGCTTTCTTT. Translating it yields CASSWTTNTEAFF. The chain joins TRBV7-2 to TRBJ1-1, with D possibly matching TRBD1 (5 bases). V was shortened by 4 bases and J by 2 bases, with 8 bases between the two germline ends. The germline V gene encodes CDR1 SGHTA and CDR2 FQGNSA. There are 13 residues in the CDR3. Variable domain in full (rest from reference TRBV7-2 and TRBJ1-1): GAGVSQSPSNKVTEKGKDVELRCDPISGHTALYWYRQSLGQGLEFLIYFQGNSAPDKSGLPSDRFSAERTGGSVSTLTIQRTQQEDSAVYLCASSWTTNTEAFFGQGTRLTVV.

This clonotype was seen many times. The chain links TRBV7-2 to TRBJ2-7, with D perhaps given as TRBD1 or TRBD2 (5 bases each). This CDR3 spans 15 amino acids. Germline loops: CDR1 SGHTA, CDR2 FQGNSA. V lost 8 bases and J lost 0, with 17 bases in between. CDR3 amino acids: CASHRGASPSYEQYF. DNA for the CDR3: TGTGCCAGCCATAGAGGGGCCTCTCCCTCCTACGAGCAGTACTTC.

This clonotype was counted at least ten times. This chain uses TRBV12-3 or TRBV12-4 with TRBJ2-5; 11 bases map to TRBD2. V was clipped by 3 bases and J by 4 bases; unmatched bases: 4. There are 15 residues in the CDR3. In DNA form, the CDR3 reads TGTGCCAGCAGTTTCCGGACTAGCGGGCGAGAGACCCAGTACTTC. Translating it yields CASSFRTSGRETQYF.

This clonotype has more than one count but fewer than ten. This chain joins TRBV10-2 and TRBJ2-7; D might be TRBD1 (5 bases). Germline CDR1 and CDR2: WSHSY and SAAADI. The V and J ends lost 2 bases and 1 base respectively, with 15 bases between them. The CDR3 runs 16 residues. CDR3: CASSENWGGHSYEQYV. The DNA of the CDR3 is TGCGCCAGCAGTGAGAATTGGGGCGGACATTCCTACGAGCAGTACGTC.

This clonotype showed up many times. The chain is built from TRBV10-3 and TRBJ2-6; 10 bases are a match to TRBD2. V was clipped by 7 bases and J by 0 bases; unmatched bases: 9. This CDR3 has 18 residues. From germline, CDR1 is ENHRY and CDR2 SYGVKD. This CDR3 reads CAIMPSGRGGSGANVLTF. Here the CDR3 DNA reads TGTGCCATCATGCCTAGCGGGAGAGGGGGCTCTGGGGCCAACGTCCTGACTTTC.

This clonotype was picked up many times. This chain joins TRBV7-2 and TRBJ2-1; TRBD2 aligns across 7 bases. Germline CDR1 is SGHTA and CDR2 is FQGNSA. With V trimmed by 1 base and J by 7 bases, 4 bases remained unmatched. CDR3 size: 14 residues. This CDR3 reads CASSLVAAGNEQFF. The CDR3 nucleotides read TGTGCCAGCAGCTTAGTGGCAGCGGGAAATGAGCAGTTCTTC.

This clonotype was counted many times. The V and J genes are TRBV11-3 and TRBJ1-3; unclear D gene. V lost 5 bases and J 6 bases, leaving 11 bases between the germline ends. The germline V gene has CDR1 SGHNT and CDR2 YENEEA. This CDR3 region has 13 residues. CDR3 sequence reads: CASSPHSLNTIYF. The CDR3, as DNA: TGTGCCAGCAGCCCTCATTCGTTAAACACCATATATTTT.

This clonotype was seen more than once but under ten times. The chain employs TRBV27 and TRBJ1-2; D gene ambiguous. The CDR3 contains 16 residues. V was trimmed by 6 bases and J by 1 base, leaving 18 bases between them. Per the germline V gene, CDR1 is MNHEY and CDR2 is SMNVEV (reference sequence). The CDR3 region is CASSLWAARGNYGYTF. The CDR3 bases are TGTGCCAGCAGCCTATGGGCGGCACGGGGTAACTATGGCTACACCTTC.

Only one count was recorded for this clonotype. At one of its ends the junction is not consistent with the germline gene, which may arise from a read error. The rearrangement uses TRBV3-1 and TRBJ2-1; weak D call: TRBD2 (6 bases). This CDR3 is 14 amino acids long. CDR1 LGHDT and CDR2 YNNKEL come from the germline V gene (reference sequence). The CDR3 here is CASSQGGERAGLIF. The CDR3 coding sequence is TGTGCCAGCAGCCAAGGAGGCGAGCGGGCAGGATTGATCTTC.

This chain joins TRBV20-1 and TRBJ2-1; the D call may be TRBD1 or TRBD2 (5 bases each). Trimming cost V 6 bases and J 5 bases, with 11 bases left between them. CDR1 is DFQATT, CDR2 SNEGSKA, per germline (reference sequence). The CDR3 length is 12 residues. As DNA, the CDR3 is TGCAGTGCCCCGGGGCTTAACAATGAGCAGTTCTTC. It codes for CSAPGLNNEQFF.

The sample holds many counts of this clonotype. CDR3 sequence (DNA): TGTGCCAGCAGCCTGACAGGGTTGGGCTCCTACGAGCAGTACGTC. Translating gives CASSLTGLGSYEQYV. The gene calls are TRBV6-2 or TRBV6-3 and TRBJ2-7, with TRBD1 matching over 7 bases. Trimming cost V 6 bases and J 0 bases; bases outside gene matches: 8. Germline CDR1 reads MNHEY; CDR2 reads SVGEGT. This CDR3 has 15 residues.

The sample holds a few counts of this clonotype. The chain is built from TRBV6-1 and TRBJ2-1; D may be TRBD2 (5 bases). The V end was cut by 5 bases, the J end by 8 bases, with 19 bases between. Germline lookup yields CDR1 MNHNS and CDR2 SASEGT. CDR3 length equals 15 residues. The CDR3 DNA sequence: TGTGCCAGCAGTTACGAGCTTGGGAGCGTCGATGAGCAGTTCTTC. Translation gives CASSYELGSVDEQFF.

This clonotype was observed a few times. The chain links TRBV12-5 to TRBJ2-4, with D unresolved. The CDR3 has 19 residues. Per germline, CDR1 LGHNT and CDR2 FRNRAP. Deletions cut 2 bases from V and 0 bases from J, with 20 bases between. The CDR3 DNA reads as TGTGCTAGTGGTTTGACCCTTGCCGTGCCAGAAATAGCCAAAAACATTCAGTACTTC. It yields the protein CASGLTLAVPEIAKNIQYF.

V is TRBV9 and J is TRBJ2-1, with 8 nucleotides matching TRBD2. Unmatched junction bases numbered 9, after V lost 0 bases and J lost 1 base. Germline V gives CDR1 SGDLS, CDR2 YYNGEE. This CDR3 region has 18 residues. CDR3 amino acids: CASSVGYSGKPSYNEQFF. DNA of the CDR3: TGTGCCAGCAGCGTAGGCTATAGCGGGAAGCCTTCCTACAATGAGCAGTTCTTC.

This chain uses TRBV27 with TRBJ2-3, with 8 bases fitting TRBD2. The junction had 13 bases not matched to a gene; V was cut back by 6 bases and J by 5 bases. Looked up from germline, CDR1 is MNHEY and CDR2 is SMNVEV (reference sequence). This CDR3 spans 16 amino acids. This CDR3 reads CASRSSPGGRRDTQYF. Here the CDR3 DNA reads TGTGCCAGCAGAAGTAGCCCGGGAGGGCGAAGAGATACGCAGTATTTT.

This clonotype was found many times. Written as DNA, the CDR3 is TGTGCCAGCAGTCCAGGAGGGCCTCAGTACGAGCAGTACTTC. It yields the protein CASSPGGPQYEQYF. The chain links TRBV7-2 to TRBJ2-7; tentatively, D is TRBD2 (6 bases). CDR1 is SGHTA, CDR2 FQGNSA, per germline. The CDR3 has 14 amino acids. V gave up 6 bases and J gave up 4 bases, with 16 bases separating them.

This chain uses TRBV5-4 with TRBJ2-1; tentatively, D is TRBD2 (6 bases). CDR1 SGHNT and CDR2 YYREEE come from the germline V gene (reference sequence). The CDR3 has 14 amino acids. Trimming left V 1 base short and J 7 bases short, with 12 bases between. CDR3: CASSLRLDRNEQFF. The CDR3 DNA sequence: TGTGCCAGCAGCTTGAGACTAGATAGGAATGAGCAGTTCTTC.

This clonotype appeared many times. The rearrangement links TRBV7-2 to TRBJ1-5; tentatively, D is TRBD1 (5 bases). Trimming pared 1 base from V and 2 bases from J, leaving 12 bases between. The germline CDR1 and CDR2 sequences are SGHTA and FQGNSA. This CDR3 comprises 16 residues. The CDR3 DNA follows: TGTGCCAGCAGCTTAGTTGTGGTGGGGGGCAATCAGCCCCAGCATTTT. Protein sequence: CASSLVVVGGNQPQHF. The variable domain in full, completed from reference TRBV7-2 and TRBJ1-5, reads GAGVSQSPSNKVTEKGKDVELRCDPISGHTALYWYRQSLGQGLEFLIYFQGNSAPDKSGLPSDRFSAERTGGSVSTLTIQRTQQEDSAVYLCASSLVVVGGNQPQHFGDGTRLSIL.

This chain links TRBV12-3 or TRBV12-4 with TRBJ2-2; perhaps D is TRBD1 or TRBD2 (6 bases each). This CDR3 has 16 residues. The ends were cut back, 5 bases at V and 1 base at J, with 14 bases in the middle. In DNA form, the CDR3 reads TGTGCCAGCAGTCCCCCGGCGGGACAGAACACCGGGGAGCTGTTTTTT. Protein sequence: CASSPPAGQNTGELFF.

This chain links TRBV4-2 with TRBJ2-5, with 7 bases that match TRBD1. There are 16 residues in the CDR3. The trim removed 3 bases at V and 5 bases at J, leaving 12 bases unmatched. From germline, CDR1 is LGHNA and CDR2 YNFKEQ. The CDR3 DNA follows: TGTGCCAGCAGCCATCCCGGGACAGCCCGGGTCGAGACCCAGTACTTC. As protein: CASSHPGTARVETQYF.

J is TRBJ2-7 and V is TRBV11-2, with D hard to call. The V end was cut by 0 bases, the J end by 0 bases, with 6 bases between. Germline V gene lookup returns CDR1 SGHAT and CDR2 FQNNGV. This CDR3 comprises 14 residues. In nucleotides, the CDR3 is TGTGCCAGCAGCTTAGACCCGAGCTCCTACGAGCAGTACGTC. Protein sequence: CASSLDPSSYEQYV.

Ten or more counts support this clonotype. J is TRBJ1-1 and V is TRBV20-1, with D uncertain. V lost 6 bases and J 0 bases, leaving 20 bases between the germline ends. From germline, CDR1 is DFQATT and CDR2 SNEGSKA (reference sequence). This CDR3 spans 16 amino acids. As DNA, the CDR3 is TGCAGTGCCCCACCAGCCAACGGAATGATGAACACTGAAGCTTTCTTT. Its translation: CSAPPANGMMNTEAFF.

This clonotype was recorded a few times. The rearrangement links TRBV9 to TRBJ2-5, with 7 bases that match TRBD2. After removal of 0 bases from V and 2 bases from J, the junction contained 7 bases not matched to a gene. This CDR3 contains 16 residues. Looked up from germline, CDR1 is SGDLS and CDR2 is YYNGEE. The CDR3 nucleotides read TGTGCCAGCAGCGTAGCTACGGGGAGGGTACAAGAGACCCAGTACTTC. It encodes CASSVATGRVQETQYF.